These 20 T cell receptor beta chains share one sample of origin, sequenced in a study of control samples from healthy donors and cancer patients. Assay used: immunoSEQ multiplex PCR; TCRdb lists only in-frame clones, some missing. This table holds approximately 98,000 clones, around four fifths found once. The sample consisted of blood. The receptor set was obtained from a man between 18 and 29 years old in good health.

CDR3 loop: CASSWDPNYGYTF. The CDR3 bases are TGTGCCAGCAGCTGGGACCCAAACTATGGCTACACCTTC. The V call is TRBV7-2, the J call TRBJ1-2, with a possible D match to TRBD1 (5 bases). The germline V gene has CDR1 SGHTA and CDR2 FQGNSA. The CDR3 contains 13 residues. V lost 4 bases and J 2 bases, leaving 8 bases between the germline ends.

This rearrangement joins TRBV25-1 to TRBJ2-1; unclear D gene. The CDR3 sequence is 15 residues long. Trimming cost V 4 bases and J 5 bases, with 15 bases left between them. From germline, CDR1 is MGHDK and CDR2 SYGVNS. CDR3 DNA sequence: TGTGCCAGCAGTGCCCATCAGTCCAAAGACAATGAGCAGTTCTTC. Residues: CASSAHQSKDNEQFF.

This clone was detected only a few times. The sample holds other DNA sequences that translate to the same CDR3. The chain uses TRBV9 and TRBJ2-2, with D tentatively TRBD1 (6 bases). From germline, CDR1 is SGDLS and CDR2 YYNGEE. This CDR3 comprises 13 residues. V lost 4 bases and J 5 bases, leaving 9 bases between the germline ends. The CDR3 loop reads CASSPGVTGELFF. The DNA for the CDR3 is TGTGCCAGCAGCCCAGGGGTAACCGGGGAGCTGTTTTTT.

This clone was seen repeatedly, ten times or more. The chain has TRBV7-9 and TRBJ2-5; 8 nucleotides line up with TRBD2. There are 13 residues in the CDR3. Germline-derived CDR1 and CDR2 are SEHNR and FQNEAQ (reference sequence). The J segment lost 5 bases and the V segment lost 2 bases, leaving 1 base of the junction unmatched. The CDR3 here is CASSLPSGETQYF. For the CDR3, the DNA is TGTGCCAGCAGCTTACCTAGCGGGGAGACCCAGTACTTC.

The V and J genes are TRBV5-4 and TRBJ2-1; TRBD2 agrees at 9 bases. Germline loops: CDR1 SGHNT, CDR2 YYREEE (reference sequence). The length of the CDR3 is 15 residues. The V segment lost 1 base and the J segment 5 bases; nucleotides outside the gene matches: 4. For the CDR3, the DNA is TGTGCCAGCAGCTTGTCGGGACTAGCAAACAATGAGCAGTTCTTC. The encoded protein is CASSLSGLANNEQFF.

The chain is built from TRBV6-2 or TRBV6-3 and TRBJ2-1; 9 bases map to TRBD2. Germline values: CDR1 MNHEY, CDR2 SVGEGT. CDR3 size: 18 residues. V gave up 0 bases and J gave up 1 base; unmatched junction bases: 7. The CDR3 nucleotides are TGTGCCAGCAGTTACTCGATTAGCGGGGGATGGTCCTACAATGAGCAGTTCTTC. Its protein product is CASSYSISGGWSYNEQFF.

The genes are TRBV5-4 and TRBJ1-1; TRBD1 is a possible D gene (5 bases). Germline V gene lookup returns CDR1 SGHNT and CDR2 YYREEE (reference sequence). V was shortened by 4 bases and J by 0 bases, with 7 bases between the two germline ends. The length of the CDR3 is 13 residues. Written as DNA, the CDR3 is TGTGCCAGCAGCCAGACAGTGAACACTGAAGCTTTCTTT. It codes for CASSQTVNTEAFF.

The chain recombines TRBV7-2 with TRBJ2-3; TRBD2 agrees at 7 bases. V lost 5 bases, J lost 2 bases, and 4 bases stayed unmatched. The CDR3 runs 14 residues. Germline-derived CDR1 and CDR2 are SGHTA and FQGNSA. The CDR3 DNA follows: TGTGCCAGCAGCCTCAGCGGGACCACAGATACGCAGTATTTT. It specifies CASSLSGTTDTQYF. Full variable domain (missing parts from reference TRBV7-2 and TRBJ2-3): GAGVSQSPSNKVTEKGKDVELRCDPISGHTALYWYRQSLGQGLEFLIYFQGNSAPDKSGLPSDRFSAERTGGSVSTLTIQRTQQEDSAVYLCASSLSGTTDTQYFGPGTRLTVL.

The chain uses TRBV7-2 and TRBJ2-3, with TRBD1 matching 9 bases. This CDR3 has 17 residues. Germline loops: CDR1 SGHTA, CDR2 FQGNSA. J lost 2 bases, V lost 5 bases, and 11 bases had no gene match. DNA for the CDR3: TGTGCCAGCAGCCTAAACCCGGGACAGGGACTCACAGATACGCAGTATTTT. Protein sequence: CASSLNPGQGLTDTQYF.

This clone was seen just once. The genes are TRBV5-5 and TRBJ1-1; D gene ambiguous. Germline V gene data show CDR1 as SGHKS and CDR2 as YYEKEE (reference sequence). This CDR3 spans 15 amino acids. Trimming cost V 0 bases and J 3 bases, with 12 bases left between them. In DNA form, the CDR3 reads TGTGCCAGCAGCTTGGAAGGCCTTAGAGACACTGAAGCTTTCTTT. Translating it yields CASSLEGLRDTEAFF.

In nucleotides, the CDR3 is TGTGCCAGCAGCCCAGGGGGCCGCAATCAGCCCCAGCATTTT. It is translated as CASSPGGRNQPQHF. J is TRBJ1-5 and V is TRBV5-5, with 8 bases aligning to TRBD1. This CDR3 region has 14 residues. The germline V gene has CDR1 SGHKS and CDR2 YYEKEE (reference sequence). V lost 4 bases to trimming and J lost 2 bases; unmatched junction nucleotides: 2.

The chain has TRBV19 and TRBJ1-1; tentative D call: TRBD1 (5 bases). The CDR3 sequence is 12 residues long. V was trimmed by 6 bases and J by 5 bases, leaving 10 bases between them. Per the germline V gene, CDR1 is LNHDA and CDR2 is SQIVND (reference sequence). Here the CDR3 reads CASSPGGTEAFF. Here the CDR3 DNA reads TGTGCCAGTAGCCCCGGGGGGACTGAAGCTTTCTTT.

The chain joins TRBV7-9 to TRBJ1-1; D remains unclear. Trimming removed 3 bases at V and 6 bases at J, with 5 bases between. CDR3 length: 11 residues. Looked up from germline, CDR1 is SEHNR and CDR2 is FQNEAQ (reference sequence). The CDR3 reads CASSFGAEAFF. Here the CDR3 DNA reads TGTGCCAGCAGCTTTGGGGCTGAAGCTTTCTTT.

This chain links TRBV5-4 with TRBJ1-4; 8 nucleotides match TRBD1. J lost 4 bases, V lost 3 bases, and 8 bases had no gene match. Germline V CDR1 and CDR2: SGHNT, YYREEE (reference sequence). CDR3 length: 16 residues. Here the CDR3 DNA reads TGTGCCAGCAGCTCCAGGGGGCGCGGTGGTAATGAAAAACTGTTTTTT. This sequence encodes CASSSRGRGGNEKLFF.

The table lists this clone with a few counts. V gene TRBV4-1 combines with J gene TRBJ2-7, with 7 bases lining up with TRBD1. This CDR3 is built from 11 residues. The germline CDR1 and CDR2 sequences are MGHRA and YSYEKL. This CDR3 reads CASSQGDSGNV. CDR3 in DNA: TGCGCCAGCAGCCAAGGGGACAGTGGAAACGTC.

The chain has TRBV4-1 and TRBJ2-7, with D uncertain. The CDR3 is 13 residues long. Germline V gene sequence: CDR1 MGHRA, CDR2 YSYEKL. V lost 0 bases to trimming and J lost 4 bases, with 7 bases between them. The CDR3 loop reads CASSQDSGYEQYV. For the CDR3, the DNA is TGCGCCAGCAGCCAAGATTCTGGATACGAGCAGTACGTC.

The V and J genes are TRBV6-1 and TRBJ2-7, with D tentatively TRBD1 or TRBD2 (5 bases each). V was pared by 2 bases and J by 3 bases, with 14 bases between. CDR1 and CDR2 (germline): MNHNS, SASEGT. This CDR3 has 15 residues. CDR3 sequence (DNA): TGTGCCAGCAGTGAACTAGTATGGGGGAGCTACGAGCAGTACGTC. It specifies CASSELVWGSYEQYV.

The rearrangement links TRBV27 to TRBJ2-1; 10 positions match TRBD2. Germline V gene data show CDR1 as MNHEY and CDR2 as SMNVEV (reference sequence). This CDR3 has 17 amino acids. The trim removed 4 bases at V and 4 bases at J, leaving 10 bases unmatched. The DNA for the CDR3 is TGTGCCAGCAGTTCCTCAATCCTAGCGGGGGCGTACAATGAGCAGTTCTTC. It is translated as CASSSSILAGAYNEQFF.

In this sample, this clone turned up once. V usage is TRBV28 and J usage is TRBJ2-5; TRBD2 might be the D (7 bases). The V gene's germline CDR1 is MDHEN and CDR2 SYDVKM. Trimming cost V 5 bases and J 1 base, with 20 bases left between them. CDR3 size: 17 residues. The CDR3 DNA is TGTGCCAGCAGTATCCGGCGCGGGGGACACGGCCAAGAGACCCAGTACTTC. Amino acids: CASSIRRGGHGQETQYF.

This clone was picked up one time. The chain couples TRBV18 to TRBJ1-1; D gene uncertain. The CDR3 is made up of 14 amino acids. Looked up from germline, CDR1 is KGHSH and CDR2 is LQKENI. Trimming removed 3 bases at V and 1 base at J, with 9 bases between. CDR3: CASSPFQENTEAFF. Written as DNA, the CDR3 is TGTGCCAGCTCACCTTTTCAGGAGAACACTGAAGCTTTCTTT.